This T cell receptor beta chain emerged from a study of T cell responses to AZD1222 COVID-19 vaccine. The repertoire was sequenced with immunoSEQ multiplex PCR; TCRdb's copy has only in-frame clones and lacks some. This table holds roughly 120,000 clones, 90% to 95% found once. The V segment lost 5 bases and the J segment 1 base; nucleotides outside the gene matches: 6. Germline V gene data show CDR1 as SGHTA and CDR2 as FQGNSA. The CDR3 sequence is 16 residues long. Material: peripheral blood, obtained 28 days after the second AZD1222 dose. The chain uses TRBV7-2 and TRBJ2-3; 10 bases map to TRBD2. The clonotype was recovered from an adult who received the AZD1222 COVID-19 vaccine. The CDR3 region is CASSTQRGGGTDTQYF. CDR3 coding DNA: TGTGCCAGCAGCACACAGCGGGGGGGCGGCACAGATACGCAGTATTTT. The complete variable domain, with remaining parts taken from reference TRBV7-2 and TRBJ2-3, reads GAGVSQSPSNKVTEKGKDVELRCDPISGHTALYWYRQSLGQGLEFLIYFQGNSAPDKSGLPSDRFSAERTGGSVSTLTIQRTQQEDSAVYLCASSTQRGGGTDTQYFGPGTRLTVL.